A single TCR beta chain is shown here with its context. Authors' data handling: For nucleated cells, counts were estimated from reference gene primer amplification. TCRdb keeps only in-frame clones here, not all; method: immunoSEQ multiplex PCR. D and trimming come from the DNA, and the V and J calls and clone size come from that table. The table shows 340,000 or so clones, with 80% to 90% occurring only once. The data derive from a study of blood T cell repertoires in COVID-19. The overall study: T cells, B-cell-depleted T cells, or PBMCs supplied cDNA or gDNA.

V was shortened by 3 bases and J by 3 bases, with 10 bases between the two germline ends. This CDR3 contains 14 residues. Germline V gene lookup returns CDR1 MGHDK and CDR2 SYGVNS. This clonotype was sampled from a woman between 40 and 55 years old with acute COVID-19. This chain joins TRBV25-1 and TRBJ2-3; TRBD2 might be the D (6 bases). Input material: PBMCs or T cells enriched from blood (not recorded which). CDR3 in DNA: TGTGCCAGCAGTGATCCCGGAGGGACAGATACGCAGTATTTT. The encoded protein is CASSDPGGTDTQYF.